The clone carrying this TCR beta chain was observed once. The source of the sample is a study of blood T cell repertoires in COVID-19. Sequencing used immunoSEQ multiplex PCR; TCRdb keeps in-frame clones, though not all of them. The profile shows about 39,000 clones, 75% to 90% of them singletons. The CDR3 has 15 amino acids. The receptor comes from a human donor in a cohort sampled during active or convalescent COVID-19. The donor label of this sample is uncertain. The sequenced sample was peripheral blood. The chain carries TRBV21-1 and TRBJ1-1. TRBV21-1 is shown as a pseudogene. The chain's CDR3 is CASSKEVPGVAEAFF. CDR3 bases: TGTGCCAGCAGCAAAGAGGTTCCGGGGGTGGCTGAAGCTTTCTTT.